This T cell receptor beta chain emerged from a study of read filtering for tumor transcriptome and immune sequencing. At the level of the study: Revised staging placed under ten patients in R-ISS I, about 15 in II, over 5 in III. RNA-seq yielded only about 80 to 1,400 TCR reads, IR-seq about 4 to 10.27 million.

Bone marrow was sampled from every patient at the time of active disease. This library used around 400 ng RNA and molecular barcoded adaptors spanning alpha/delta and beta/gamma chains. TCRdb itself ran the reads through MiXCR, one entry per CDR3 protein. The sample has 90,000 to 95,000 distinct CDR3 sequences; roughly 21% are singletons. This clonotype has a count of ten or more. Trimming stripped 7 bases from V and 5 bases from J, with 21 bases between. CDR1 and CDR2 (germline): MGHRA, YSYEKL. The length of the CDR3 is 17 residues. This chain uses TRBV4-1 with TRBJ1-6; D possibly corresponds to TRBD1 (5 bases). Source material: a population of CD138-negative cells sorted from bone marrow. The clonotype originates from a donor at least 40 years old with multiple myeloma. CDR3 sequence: CASKVHGSTVDNSPLHF. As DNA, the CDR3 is TGCGCCAGCAAGGTCCATGGGTCGACAGTTGATAATTCACCCCTCCACTTT.